What follows are 11 T cell receptor beta chains derived from one specimen sequenced in a study of blood T cell repertoires in COVID-19. TCRdb keeps only in-frame clones here, not all; method: immunoSEQ multiplex PCR. The data contain fewer than 200,000 clones, about 81% of them singletons. What was sequenced was PBMCs or T cells enriched from blood (not recorded which). The receptors here all came from a man in his fifties who had recovered from COVID-19.

This chain links TRBV13 with TRBJ1-2, with 7 nucleotides matching TRBD1. The CDR3 is made up of 16 amino acids. V was pared by 4 bases and J by 3 bases, with 11 bases of the junction left unmatched. Germline-derived CDR1 and CDR2 are PRHDT and FYEKMQ (reference sequence). The CDR3 spells CASSSVATGRHYGYTF. The CDR3 DNA sequence: TGTGCCAGCAGCTCCGTCGCGACAGGGCGTCACTATGGCTACACCTTC.

The genes are TRBV7-2 and TRBJ2-3, with TRBD2 matching over 8 bases. The J segment lost 1 base and the V segment lost 0 bases, leaving 3 bases of the junction unmatched. The CDR3 has 16 residues. Germline assignment: CDR1 SGHTA and CDR2 FQGNSA. Here the CDR3 DNA reads TGTGCCAGCAGCTTAGCGCCAGCGGGGGGCACAGATACGCAGTATTTT. Translation: CASSLAPAGGTDTQYF.

The rearrangement joins TRBV7-8 to TRBJ2-3; 8 bases map to TRBD2. V shed 5 bases, J shed 2 bases, and the junction held 12 bases outside the gene matches. Germline V gene data show CDR1 as SGHVS and CDR2 as FQNEAQ. CDR3 length: 17 residues. The CDR3 protein is CASSPPSGGGTTDTQYF. DNA of the CDR3: TGTGCCAGCAGCCCCCCTTCGGGCGGGGGGACCACAGATACGCAGTATTTT.

The gene calls are TRBV5-5 and TRBJ1-4; 7 bases fit TRBD1. The CDR3 extends over 16 amino acids. Trimming removed 3 bases from V and 4 bases from J; junction bases left unmatched: 9. Germline CDR1 and CDR2: SGHKS and YYEKEE (reference sequence). This CDR3 reads CASSSGQPLLNEKLFF. The CDR3 DNA follows: TGTGCCAGCAGCTCGGGACAGCCCCTCCTTAATGAAAAACTGTTTTTT.

This chain connects TRBV11-2 to TRBJ2-1; 8 bases are shared with TRBD2. Germline values: CDR1 SGHAT, CDR2 FQNNGV. The CDR3 sequence is 15 residues long. V trimming: 5 bases; J trimming: 8 bases; junction bases outside the gene matches: 11. The CDR3 reads CASSPRTSRLDEQFF. CDR3 DNA: TGTGCCAGCAGCCCGAGGACTAGCCGATTGGATGAGCAGTTCTTC.

The chain recombines TRBV20-1 with TRBJ1-5, with D possibly TRBD1 on 5 matching bases. CDR3 size: 13 residues. V was pared by 3 bases and J by 6 bases, with 12 bases between. The V gene's germline CDR1 is DFQATT and CDR2 SNEGSKA (reference sequence). The CDR3 reads CSASPGGGQPQHF. The CDR3 nucleotides read TGCAGTGCTAGTCCGGGGGGAGGTCAGCCCCAGCATTTT.

This chain connects TRBV10-2 to TRBJ2-1; possibly TRBD2 for D (5 bases). Trimming pared 7 bases from V and 3 bases from J, leaving 10 bases between. In germline, CDR1 is WSHSY, CDR2 SAAADI. CDR3 size: 13 residues. The CDR3 coding sequence is TGCGCCAGCACCTCGGGATTCTACAATGAGCAGTTCTTC. Residues: CASTSGFYNEQFF.

The CDR3 here is CSVERGGSAYGYTF. In DNA form, the CDR3 reads TGCAGCGTTGAACGGGGGGGCAGCGCGTATGGCTACACCTTC. The chain has TRBV29-1 and TRBJ1-2; D is perhaps TRBD1 (6 bases). The CDR3 consists of 14 residues. The germline CDR1 and CDR2 sequences are SQVTM and ANQGSEA. Trimming pared 2 bases from V and 5 bases from J, leaving 15 bases between.

In regard to this clone: This CDR3 is also generated by other DNA sequences in the sample. The V call is TRBV6-5, the J call TRBJ1-1; 8 bases line up with TRBD1. Germline V gives CDR1 MNHEY, CDR2 SVGAGI. The ends lost 2 bases at V and 2 bases at J; junction bases unmatched: 7. This CDR3 comprises 16 residues. The CDR3 sequence is CASSYQWTGLNTEAFF. In DNA, the CDR3 is TGTGCCAGCAGTTACCAGTGGACAGGGCTTAACACTGAAGCTTTCTTT.

The V call is TRBV29-1, the J call TRBJ1-1; 7 nucleotides agree with TRBD1. Germline trimming cut 6 bases from V and 5 bases from J; bases unmatched to any gene: 9. This CDR3 is 13 amino acids long. Germline V gene data show CDR1 as SQVTM and CDR2 as ANQGSEA. The CDR3 loop is CSVRWAGGTEAFF. In nucleotides, the CDR3 is TGCAGCGTGAGGTGGGCAGGGGGAACTGAAGCTTTCTTT.

This clone was recorded once. The chain has TRBV6-5 and TRBJ1-4; the match to TRBD1 covers 9 bases. This CDR3 spans 15 amino acids. Germline assignment: CDR1 MNHEY and CDR2 SVGAGI. V lost 4 bases and J lost 4; bases outside the gene matches: 4. This CDR3 is CASSLPGQGNEKLFF. The CDR3 coding sequence is TGTGCCAGCAGTTTACCGGGACAGGGTAATGAAAAACTGTTTTTT.